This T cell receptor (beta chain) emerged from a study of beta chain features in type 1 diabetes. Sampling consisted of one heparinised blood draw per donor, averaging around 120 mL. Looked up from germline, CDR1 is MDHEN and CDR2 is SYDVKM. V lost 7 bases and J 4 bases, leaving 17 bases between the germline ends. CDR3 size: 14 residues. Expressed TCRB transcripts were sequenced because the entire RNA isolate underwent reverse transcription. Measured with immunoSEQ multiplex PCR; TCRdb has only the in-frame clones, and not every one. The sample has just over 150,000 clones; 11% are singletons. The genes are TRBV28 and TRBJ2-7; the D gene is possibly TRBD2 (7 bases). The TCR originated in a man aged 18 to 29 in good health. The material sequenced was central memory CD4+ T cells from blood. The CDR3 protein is CASTPSGGPYEQYF. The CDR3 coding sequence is TGTGCCAGCACTCCTTCCGGGGGGCCTTACGAGCAGTACTTC.